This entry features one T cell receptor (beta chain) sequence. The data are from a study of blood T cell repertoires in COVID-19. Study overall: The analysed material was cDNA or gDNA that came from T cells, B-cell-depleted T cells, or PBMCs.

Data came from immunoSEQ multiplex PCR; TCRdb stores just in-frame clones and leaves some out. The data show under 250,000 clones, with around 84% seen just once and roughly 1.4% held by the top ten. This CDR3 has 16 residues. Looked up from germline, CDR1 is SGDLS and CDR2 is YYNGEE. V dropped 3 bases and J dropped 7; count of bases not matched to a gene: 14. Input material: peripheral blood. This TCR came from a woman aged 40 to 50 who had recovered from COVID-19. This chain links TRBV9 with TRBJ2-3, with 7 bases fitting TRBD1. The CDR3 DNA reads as TGTGCCAGCAGCGCAGGGGGAGTAGAGAGCATGAATACGCAGTATTTT. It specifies CASSAGGVESMNTQYF.